This TCR beta chain was captured in a study of T cell responses to AZD1222 COVID-19 vaccine. Worth noting for this clone: Its cognate antigen is unknown.

Study conclusions and caveats: Donors were mostly white British, more females; clonal diversity possibly underestimated. Nearly half of the spike-specific TCRs reportedly recognize variant regions that carry no mutations. Compared with day 0, the breadth and depth of the Spike-specific TCR repertoire rose significantly after two doses of AZD1222.

The table came from immunoSEQ multiplex PCR; TCRdb's copy has only in-frame clones and leaves some out. Of approximately 25,000 clones listed, around 92% were seen once; the top ten hold roughly 8.8%. Recipients boosted at about 4 weeks or about 12 weeks are pooled. Trimming pared 7 bases from V and 1 base from J, leaving 10 bases between. Germline assignment: CDR1 LNHDA and CDR2 SQIVND (reference sequence). The CDR3 has 13 amino acids. This TCR derives from an adult who received the AZD1222 COVID-19 vaccine. The rearrangement uses TRBV19 and TRBJ1-1, with no clear D. This specimen was peripheral blood, taken 28 days after the second AZD1222 dose. CDR3 protein: CASIGQRNTEAFF. The CDR3 bases are TGTGCCAGTATCGGCCAGCGGAACACTGAAGCTTTCTTT.